The 28 T cell receptor beta chains below all came from one sample that was sequenced in a study of shared clonotypes between healthy human individuals. Naive CD8 isolation took CD45RO-negative cells positively selected for CCR7 and excluded terminally differentiated effector memory CD45RA+ cells. Produced via immunoSEQ multiplex PCR; TCRdb's table is partial and in-frame only. The sample carries roughly 1,800,000 clones, about 95% recorded once. The sequenced material came from naive CD8+ T cells sorted from blood. Source of these receptors: a young man in good health.

For this clone: Other nucleotide sequences from this sample produce the same CDR3. The chain combines TRBV4-1 with TRBJ1-2; D ambiguous. V gave up 4 bases and J gave up 8 bases, with 14 bases separating them. The germline gives CDR1 MGHRA, CDR2 YSYEKL. This CDR3 comprises 13 residues. The DNA of the CDR3 is TGCGCCAGCAGCCTCCCCGGTGCGCCAGGCTACACCTTC. Its protein product is CASSLPGAPGYTF.

Only a few counts were recorded for this clone. In the same sample, other DNA sequences code for this CDR3. The gene calls are TRBV9 and TRBJ2-2; possibly TRBD2 for D (5 bases). Germline V gene data show CDR1 as SGDLS and CDR2 as YYNGEE. Trimming shortened V by 0 bases and J by 7 bases, and 7 bases separated the two germline ends. The CDR3 is 13 amino acids. CDR3 nucleotides: TGTGCCAGCAGCGTAGGAAGCGGCGGGGAGCTGTTTTTT. As protein: CASSVGSGGELFF.

The V call is TRBV7-8, the J call TRBJ2-1; 10 nucleotides align to TRBD1. V was pared by 5 bases and J by 4 bases, with 8 bases of the junction left unmatched. This CDR3 is 16 amino acids long. Germline CDR1 and CDR2: SGHVS and FQNEAQ. The CDR3 loop reads CASSPGTGVVYNEQFF. Written as DNA, the CDR3 is TGTGCCAGCAGCCCGGGGACAGGGGTCGTGTACAATGAGCAGTTCTTC.

V gene TRBV5-4 combines with J gene TRBJ2-3; perhaps TRBD2 as D (6 bases). V was cut by 7 bases and J by 0 bases, with 9 bases left in between. The germline V gene encodes CDR1 SGHNT and CDR2 YYREEE (reference sequence). This CDR3 is 13 amino acids long. DNA for the CDR3: TGTGCCAGCGTAGCGGATAGCACAGATACGCAGTATTTT. Its translation is CASVADSTDTQYF.

The chain joins TRBV4-1 to TRBJ2-3; tentative D call: TRBD2 (6 bases). The V gene's germline CDR1 is MGHRA and CDR2 YSYEKL. With 1 base removed from V and 0 bases from J, the gap between germline ends came to 14 bases. This CDR3 is 17 amino acids long. The CDR3 coding sequence is TGCGCCAGCAGCCAAGGGCAGGGACTCTCTAGCACAGATACGCAGTATTTT. Residues: CASSQGQGLSSTDTQYF.

The chain combines TRBV7-9 with TRBJ2-1, with 9 bases lining up with TRBD1. The V gene end was trimmed by 3 bases and the J gene end by 4 bases; junction bases not matched to a gene: 10. The germline V gene encodes CDR1 SEHNR and CDR2 FQNEAQ (reference sequence). The CDR3 is 17 amino acids. CDR3 sequence reads: CASSFLGDRDPYNEQFF. Here the CDR3 DNA reads TGTGCCAGCAGCTTTCTAGGGGACAGGGACCCTTACAATGAGCAGTTCTTC. The variable domain in full, with the rest retrieved from reference TRBV7-9 and TRBJ2-1, is DTGVSQNPRHKITKRGQNVTFRCDPISEHNRLYWYRQTLGQGPEFLTYFQNEAQLEKSRLLSDRFSAERPKGSFSTLEIQRTEQGDSAMYLCASSFLGDRDPYNEQFFGPGTRLTVL.

V usage is TRBV7-9 and J usage is TRBJ1-2; D perhaps matches TRBD1 (5 bases). V lost 4 bases to trimming and J lost 0 bases, with 12 bases between them. Germline V gives CDR1 SEHNR, CDR2 FQNEAQ (reference sequence). The CDR3 length is 15 residues. Here the CDR3 reads CASSYWDGTNYGYTF. The CDR3, as DNA: TGTGCCAGCAGCTACTGGGACGGCACTAACTATGGCTACACCTTC.

A word on this clone: The sample carries other DNA sequences with the same CDR3. The V call is TRBV29-1, the J call TRBJ2-3; possibly TRBD2 for D (7 bases). Germline-derived CDR1 and CDR2 are SQVTM and ANQGSEA. V lost 0 bases and J lost 0, with 10 bases in between. The CDR3 is 15 amino acids. The CDR3 sequence is CSVEDRGASTDTQYF. CDR3 coding DNA: TGCAGCGTTGAAGATCGGGGGGCCAGCACAGATACGCAGTATTTT.

The J gene is TRBJ2-6, the V gene TRBV5-6, with TRBD1 matching 7 bases. The germline V gene encodes CDR1 SGHDT and CDR2 YYEEEE. CDR3 length: 13 amino acids. V lost 4 bases and J lost 12; bases outside the gene matches: 7. CDR3 in amino acids: CASSLGTAPVLTF. CDR3 DNA: TGTGCCAGCAGCCTCGGGACAGCCCCCGTCCTGACTTTC. Full variable domain (remainder filled in from reference TRBV5-6 and TRBJ2-6): DAGVTQSPTHLIKTRGQQVTLRCSPKSGHDTVSWYQQALGQGPQFIFQYYEEEERQRGNFPDRFSGHQFPNYSSELNVNALLLGDSALYLCASSLGTAPVLTFGAGSRLTVL.

The chain has TRBV13 and TRBJ1-3; D unclear. CDR3 length: 15 residues. V lost 3 bases, J lost 0 bases, and 9 bases lay in between. CDR1 is PRHDT and CDR2 is FYEKMQ in the germline V gene (reference sequence). The CDR3 DNA reads as TGTGCCAGCAGCTTTCAGAAAAGCTCTGGAAACACCATATATTTT. Protein: CASSFQKSSGNTIYF.

As concerns this clone: Other DNA sequences in the sample encode the same CDR3. V and J are TRBV7-2 and TRBJ2-3; 9 positions agree with TRBD2. V lost 2 bases to trimming and J lost 0 bases; unmatched junction nucleotides: 0. The CDR3 covers 15 residues. Germline V gives CDR1 SGHTA, CDR2 FQGNSA. The CDR3, as DNA: TGTGCCAGCAGCTTAACTAGCGGGAGCACAGATACGCAGTATTTT. This codes for CASSLTSGSTDTQYF.

This sequence joins TRBV2 and TRBJ1-5; D not certain. The V end lost 2 bases, the J end lost 7 bases, and 15 bases lay between the germline ends. Per germline, CDR1 SNHLY and CDR2 FYNNEI. The CDR3 contains 15 residues. The CDR3 sequence: CASSELLGSWQPQHF. The DNA for the CDR3 is TGTGCCAGCAGTGAACTGCTGGGGTCCTGGCAGCCCCAGCATTTT.

The chain couples TRBV27 to TRBJ2-1; 7 bases are a match to TRBD1. The V and J ends lost 5 bases and 12 bases, in that order; junction bases with no gene match: 10. The CDR3 consists of 13 residues. Germline loops: CDR1 MNHEY, CDR2 SMNVEV (reference sequence). DNA of the CDR3: TGTGCCAGCAGTCCAATAGGGGGCATGGGGCAGTTCTTC. Residues: CASSPIGGMGQFF.

As regards this clone: This may arise from a read error, as a much more abundant clone is one base away. The sample carries other DNA sequences with the same CDR3. This CDR3 reads CASSLRYEQYF. DNA of the CDR3: TGTGCCAGCAGCTTGCGGTACGAGCAGTACTTC. The chain joins TRBV7-2 to TRBJ2-7; D is ambiguous. This CDR3 has 11 residues. V was trimmed by 3 bases and J by 4 bases, leaving 4 bases between them. Germline assignment: CDR1 SGHTA and CDR2 FQGNSA. Drawing the rest from reference TRBV7-2 and TRBJ2-7, the complete variable domain is GAGVSQSPSNKVTEKGKDVELRCDPISGHTALYWYRQSLGQGLEFLIYFQGNSAPDKSGLPSDRFSAERTGGSVSTLTIQRTQQEDSAVYLCASSLRYEQYFGPGTRLTVT.

The rearrangement uses TRBV18 and TRBJ2-1, with a possible D match to TRBD2 (6 bases). With 2 bases removed from V and 6 bases from J, the gap between germline ends came to 11 bases. The germline CDR1 and CDR2 sequences are KGHSH and LQKENI. This CDR3 spans 14 amino acids. CDR3 in DNA: TGTGCCAGCTCACCAATCGCGGGGACCAATGAGCAGTTCTTC. Translation gives CASSPIAGTNEQFF. Based on the CDR3 plus reference TRBV18 and TRBJ2-1, the full variable domain is NAGVMQNPRHLVRRRGQEARLRCSPMKGHSHVYWYRQLPEEGLKFMVYLQKENIIDESGMPKERFSAEFPKEGPSILRIQQVVRGDSAAYFCASSPIAGTNEQFFGPGTRLTVL.

This clone showed up just once. This chain connects TRBV4-1 to TRBJ1-3; D not resolved. The CDR3 has 16 residues. Looked up from germline, CDR1 is MGHRA and CDR2 is YSYEKL. Trimming left V 0 bases short and J 0 bases short, with 9 bases between. The CDR3 loop reads CASSQDPGDSGNTIYF. For the CDR3, the DNA is TGCGCCAGCAGCCAAGATCCAGGTGACTCTGGAAACACCATATATTTT.

The rearrangement uses TRBV27 and TRBJ2-7, with D perhaps matching TRBD2 (6 bases). The CDR3 consists of 13 residues. Trimming left V 2 bases short and J 6 bases short, with 11 bases between. Germline V gene lookup returns CDR1 MNHEY and CDR2 SMNVEV (reference sequence). The CDR3 loop reads CASSLTGAGEQYF. CDR3 in DNA: TGTGCCAGCAGTTTAACGGGAGCTGGCGAGCAGTACTTC.

The V call is TRBV11-1, the J call TRBJ1-6, with D perhaps TRBD1 (6 bases). Trimming left V 1 base short and J 9 bases short, with 13 bases between. From germline, CDR1 is SGHAT and CDR2 FQDESV (reference sequence). CDR3 length: 15 amino acids. The DNA of the CDR3 is TGTGCCAGCAGCTTAGACAGGGATTATGGTTCACCCCTCCACTTT. Protein product: CASSLDRDYGSPLHF.

In nucleotides, the CDR3 is TGTGCCAGCAGCTTAGCGCAGGGGGCCGGGGAGCTGTTTTTT. Translating gives CASSLAQGAGELFF. V and J are TRBV7-9 and TRBJ2-2, with TRBD1 matching over 7 bases. With 0 bases clipped from V and 6 bases from J, the junction kept 1 base outside the gene matches. CDR1 and CDR2 from the germline V gene are SEHNR and FQNEAQ (reference sequence). The CDR3 runs 14 residues.

The chain is built from TRBV5-1 and TRBJ2-3; D ambiguous. CDR1 is SGHRS, CDR2 YFSETQ, per germline. This CDR3 region has 15 residues. V lost 4 bases and J lost 2, with 14 bases in between. The DNA of the CDR3 is TGCGCCAGCAGCCGTACTAAAAGCTACACAGATACGCAGTATTTT. Translating gives CASSRTKSYTDTQYF.

Details on this clone: Additional DNA sequences in this sample encode the identical CDR3. The genes are TRBV27 and TRBJ2-7; a weak D match, TRBD1 (6 bases). The V end lost 3 bases, the J end lost 3 bases, and 9 bases lay between the germline ends. CDR1 and CDR2 (germline): MNHEY, SMNVEV (reference sequence). This CDR3 is built from 13 residues. The CDR3 DNA reads TGTGCCAGCAGTTTGGGACAACACTACGAGCAGTACTTC. As protein: CASSLGQHYEQYF.

The rearrangement uses TRBV7-3 and TRBJ1-2, with D uncertain. The CDR3 loop spans 13 amino acids. Looked up from germline, CDR1 is SGHTA and CDR2 is FQGTGA. V lost 2 bases and J lost 2, with 6 bases in between. CDR3 sequence: CASSLAENYGYTF. The CDR3 DNA reads TGTGCCAGCAGCTTAGCGGAGAACTATGGCTACACCTTC.

The CDR3 DNA reads as TGCGCCAGCAGCACCAACCGGGCCCGTCAGGAGAGAGGAGGCACAGATACGCAGTATTTT. This codes for CASSTNRARQERGGTDTQYF. The V and J genes are TRBV5-1 and TRBJ2-3; D unresolved. The CDR3 length is 20 residues. V dropped 4 bases and J dropped 1 base, with 28 bases sitting between them. The germline V gene encodes CDR1 SGHRS and CDR2 YFSETQ.

This clone has just one count. This rearrangement joins TRBV4-3 to TRBJ1-1, with D possibly being TRBD1 (6 bases). V dropped 0 bases and J dropped 4 bases, with 15 bases sitting between them. CDR3 length: 16 residues. Germline CDR1 and CDR2: LGHNA and YSLEER. Here the CDR3 reads CASSQDIGRGATEAFF. DNA of the CDR3: TGCGCCAGCAGCCAAGATATAGGGAGGGGGGCCACTGAAGCTTTCTTT.

CDR3 sequence: CASSDSWGSPLHF. The CDR3 coding sequence is TGTGCCAGCAGTGACTCATGGGGATCACCCCTCCACTTT. The J gene is TRBJ1-6, the V gene TRBV6-4; D is ambiguous. CDR1 and CDR2 from the germline V gene are MRHNA and SNTAGT. The CDR3 totals 13 residues. The V gene lost 0 bases and the J gene lost 10 bases, with 7 bases spanning the gap.

The V and J genes are TRBV19 and TRBJ1-1, with 8 bases matching TRBD1. This CDR3 has 15 residues. V was pared by 0 bases and J by 4 bases, with 4 bases of the junction left unmatched. Germline V lookup: CDR1 LNHDA, CDR2 SQIVND (reference sequence). The CDR3 DNA follows: TGTGCCAGTAGTATAGAGGACAGGGCGATCACTGAAGCTTTCTTT. It is translated as CASSIEDRAITEAFF.

The chain employs TRBV27 and TRBJ2-3, with 11 bases aligning to TRBD2. Per the germline V gene, CDR1 is MNHEY and CDR2 is SMNVEV (reference sequence). V gave up 6 bases and J gave up 3 bases; unmatched junction bases: 14. This CDR3 is built from 18 residues. The CDR3 nucleotides read TGTGCCAGCAGACTCACTAGCGGGGGAGACCTCTTGACAGATACGCAGTATTTT. Encoded protein: CASRLTSGGDLLTDTQYF.

With respect to this clone: Other nucleotide sequences in the sample specify the same CDR3. J is TRBJ2-7 and V is TRBV27; D is possibly TRBD1 (6 bases). The ends were cut back, 6 bases at V and 3 bases at J, with 15 bases in the middle. The germline gives CDR1 MNHEY, CDR2 SMNVEV (reference sequence). This CDR3 comprises 14 residues. The CDR3 nucleotides read TGTGCCAGCAGGCTAACAGGGACGGGCTACGAGCAGTACTTC. This translates into CASRLTGTGYEQYF.